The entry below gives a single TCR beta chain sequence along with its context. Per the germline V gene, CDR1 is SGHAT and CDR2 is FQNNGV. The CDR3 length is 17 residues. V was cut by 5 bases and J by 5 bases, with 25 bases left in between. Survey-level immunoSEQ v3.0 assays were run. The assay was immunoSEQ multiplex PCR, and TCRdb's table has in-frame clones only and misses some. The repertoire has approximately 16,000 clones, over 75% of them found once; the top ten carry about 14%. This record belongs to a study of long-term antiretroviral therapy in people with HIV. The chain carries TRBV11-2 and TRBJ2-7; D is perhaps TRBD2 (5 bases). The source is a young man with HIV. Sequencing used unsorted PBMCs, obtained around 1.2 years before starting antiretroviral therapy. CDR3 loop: CASSPLGLLISAHEQYF. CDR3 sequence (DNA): TGTGCCAGCAGCCCACTAGGACTCTTGATATCTGCGCACGAGCAGTACTTC.